This entry lists 27 T cell receptor beta chains sequenced from one sample in a study of blood T cell repertoires in COVID-19. Data came from immunoSEQ multiplex PCR; TCRdb stores just in-frame clones and leaves some out. The table shows around 76,000 clones, with roughly 76% occurring only once. Source material: peripheral blood. These receptors originate from an elderly woman with active or convalescent COVID-19.

The chain joins TRBV19 to TRBJ1-6; 8 bases are a match to TRBD1. The germline V gene encodes CDR1 LNHDA and CDR2 SQIVND (reference sequence). After removal of 4 bases from V and 9 bases from J, the junction contained 8 bases not matched to a gene. This CDR3 is built from 15 residues. CDR3 amino acids: CASSTQTGASSPLHF. CDR3 in DNA: TGTGCCAGTAGTACCCAGACAGGGGCGTCTTCACCCCTCCACTTT.

This chain links TRBV27 with TRBJ2-1, with 14 positions matching TRBD2. The CDR3 has 19 amino acids. J lost 0 bases, V lost 3 bases, and 7 bases had no gene match. The germline CDR1 and CDR2 sequences are MNHEY and SMNVEV (reference sequence). CDR3 amino acids: CASSFGTSGGRSSYNEQFF. CDR3 nucleotides: TGTGCCAGCAGTTTTGGGACTAGCGGGGGCCGAAGCTCCTACAATGAGCAGTTCTTC.

This clone was found many times. The identical CDR3 is also encoded by other nucleotide sequences in the sample. The DNA for the CDR3 is TGTGCCAGCAGCCCAGGGGAGAACTATGGCTACACCTTC. This codes for CASSPGENYGYTF. This rearrangement joins TRBV12-3 or TRBV12-4 to TRBJ1-2; TRBD1 is a possible D gene (6 bases). Trimming stripped 6 bases from V and 2 bases from J, with 10 bases between. The CDR3 is 13 amino acids.

The chain joins TRBV7-9 to TRBJ2-1; D may be TRBD2 (7 bases). CDR1 is SEHNR, CDR2 FQNEAQ, per germline (reference sequence). V lost 2 bases and J 5 bases, leaving 16 bases between the germline ends. This CDR3 comprises 16 residues. This chain's CDR3 is CASSLLGGGADNEQFF. The DNA for the CDR3 is TGTGCCAGCAGCTTACTCGGAGGGGGGGCGGACAATGAGCAGTTCTTC. The entire variable domain, with the rest obtained from reference TRBV7-9 and TRBJ2-1, is as follows: DTGVSQNPRHKITKRGQNVTFRCDPISEHNRLYWYRQTLGQGPEFLTYFQNEAQLEKSRLLSDRFSAERPKGSFSTLEIQRTEQGDSAMYLCASSLLGGGADNEQFFGPGTRLTVL.

The rearrangement links TRBV11-3 to TRBJ2-5; D is undetermined. Trimming took 1 base from V and 1 from J, leaving 4 bases between them. CDR1 and CDR2 (germline): SGHNT, YENEEA. This CDR3 is built from 13 residues. The CDR3 DNA reads TGTGCCAGCAGCTTAGGGCCCCAAGAGACCCAGTACTTC. Residues: CASSLGPQETQYF.

This chain connects TRBV7-8 to TRBJ2-5; D unclear. CDR1 is SGHVS and CDR2 is FQNEAQ in the germline V gene. V lost 5 bases, J lost 5 bases, and 9 bases lay in between. This CDR3 is built from 12 residues. The DNA for the CDR3 is TGTGCCAGCAGCCTCTCCTCCGAGACCCAGTACTTC. As protein: CASSLSSETQYF.

V is TRBV14 and J is TRBJ1-4; D remains unclear. Looked up from germline, CDR1 is SGHDN and CDR2 is FVKESK. This CDR3 has 13 residues. The ends were cut back, 5 bases at V and 5 bases at J, with 9 bases in the middle. CDR3 in amino acids: CASSGEGNEKLFF. The CDR3 nucleotides read TGTGCCAGCAGCGGGGAGGGAAATGAAAAACTGTTTTTT.

V is TRBV4-3 and J is TRBJ1-2; perhaps TRBD1 as D (6 bases). The CDR3 contains 15 residues. In germline, CDR1 is LGHNA, CDR2 YSLEER. Trimming removed 0 bases from V and 4 bases from J, with 12 bases in between. For the CDR3, the DNA is TGCGCCAGCAGCCAAGAAAGAGTAGGGGGCTATGGCTACACCTTC. Protein: CASSQERVGGYGYTF.

A few counts support this clone. The chain has TRBV12-5 and TRBJ1-1; TRBD1 aligns across 8 bases. V was pared by 5 bases and J by 3 bases, with 8 bases of the junction left unmatched. The CDR3 has 15 amino acids. CDR1 is LGHNT and CDR2 is FRNRAP in the germline V gene. The CDR3 loop reads CASGLTGGGYTEAFF. CDR3 bases: TGTGCTAGTGGTCTCACAGGGGGAGGGTACACTGAAGCTTTCTTT.

The chain joins TRBV2 to TRBJ2-2; 9 bases fit TRBD1. This CDR3 has 14 residues. With V trimmed by 6 bases and J by 5 bases, 4 bases remained unmatched. CDR1 and CDR2 from the germline V gene are SNHLY and FYNNEI. For the CDR3, the DNA is TGTGCCAGCAGGGTACAGGGGGCTACCGGGGAGCTGTTTTTT. This encodes CASRVQGATGELFF. The entire variable domain, with the rest obtained from reference TRBV2 and TRBJ2-2, is as follows: EPEVTQTPSHQVTQMGQEVILRCVPISNHLYFYWYRQILGQKVEFLVSFYNNEISEKSEIFDDQFSVERPDGSNFTLKIRSTKLEDSAMYFCASRVQGATGELFFGEGSRLTVL.

This chain links TRBV4-3 with TRBJ2-7; 7 positions match TRBD1. Germline CDR1 and CDR2: LGHNA and YSLEER. The CDR3 totals 15 residues. J was trimmed by 3 bases and V by 2 bases; bases with no gene match: 7. The chain's CDR3 is CASSQSPGQNYEQYF. The CDR3 DNA reads as TGCGCCAGCAGCCAAAGCCCGGGACAGAACTACGAGCAGTACTTC.

The V call is TRBV10-3, the J call TRBJ2-6; D perhaps matches TRBD1 (6 bases). Germline V gives CDR1 ENHRY, CDR2 SYGVKD. The V end was cut by 6 bases, the J end by 1 base, with 13 bases between. The CDR3 sequence is 16 residues long. The DNA for the CDR3 is TGTGCCATCAGCCCCGGGACACCGTCTGGGGCCAACGTCCTGACTTTC. Translation: CAISPGTPSGANVLTF.

This chain links TRBV5-6 with TRBJ2-1; D call uncertain. CDR3 length equals 12 residues. Germline CDR1 SGHDT, CDR2 YYEEEE. Between the trimmed V and J ends, which lost 1 base and 9 bases, there was a span of 8 bases. CDR3 protein: CASSLSGAEQFF. The CDR3 DNA follows: TGTGCCAGCAGCTTGTCGGGTGCTGAGCAGTTCTTC.

The rearrangement joins TRBV5-4 to TRBJ1-1; unclear D gene. The CDR3 extends over 16 amino acids. CDR1 is SGHNT, CDR2 YYREEE, per germline (reference sequence). Deletions cut 1 base from V and 0 bases from J, with 13 bases between. CDR3 in DNA: TGTGCCAGCAGCTTGTCCGCGGGGAGGATGAACACTGAAGCTTTCTTT. Translated, it gives CASSLSAGRMNTEAFF. The full variable domain, in which reference TRBV5-4 and TRBJ1-1 provide the parts outside the CDR3, is ETGVTQSPTHLIKTRGQQVTLRCSSQSGHNTVSWYQQALGQGPQFIFQYYREEENGRGNFPPRFSGLQFPNYSSELNVNALELDDSALYLCASSLSAGRMNTEAFFGQGTRLTVV.

The chain carries TRBV6-5 and TRBJ2-5; possibly TRBD1 for D (6 bases). Trimming pared 6 bases from V and 1 base from J, leaving 12 bases between. Germline V gene sequence: CDR1 MNHEY, CDR2 SVGAGI. The CDR3 loop spans 14 amino acids. The CDR3 sequence is CASRADSLQETQYF. The CDR3 DNA is TGTGCCAGCAGGGCGGACAGCCTCCAAGAGACCCAGTACTTC.

This sequence joins TRBV6-2 or TRBV6-3 and TRBJ1-5; D may be TRBD1 (6 bases). The V end lost 0 bases, the J end lost 5 bases, and 17 bases lay between the germline ends. This CDR3 is built from 17 residues. From germline, CDR1 is MNHEY and CDR2 SVGEGT. The CDR3 DNA sequence: TGTGCCAGCAGTTACTCGGTTCTTGGACAGAGTTATCAGCCCCAGCATTTT. Amino acid sequence: CASSYSVLGQSYQPQHF.

This clone appeared a few times. This chain connects TRBV7-3 to TRBJ2-2; D remains unclear. CDR1 and CDR2 from the germline V gene are SGHTA and FQGTGA. V lost 0 bases to trimming and J lost 6 bases, with 5 bases between them. The CDR3 runs to 13 residues. CDR3 in amino acids: CASSLTRSGELFF. The CDR3 DNA reads TGTGCCAGCAGCTTAACGCGTTCCGGGGAGCTGTTTTTT.

CDR3 protein: CASSPLATGVGEKLFF. The CDR3 DNA follows: TGTGCCAGCAGCCCGCTGGCGACAGGGGTCGGTGAAAAACTGTTTTTT. The J gene is TRBJ1-4, the V gene TRBV5-5; 8 bases match TRBD1. Trimming removed 4 bases from V and 7 bases from J; junction bases left unmatched: 12. The CDR3 runs to 16 residues. Germline V CDR1 and CDR2: SGHKS, YYEKEE (reference sequence). Full variable domain (outside the CDR3, taken from reference TRBV5-5 and TRBJ1-4): DAGVTQSPTHLIKTRGQQVTLRCSPISGHKSVSWYQQVLGQGPQFIFQYYEKEERGRGNFPDRFSARQFPNYSSELNVNALLLGDSALYLCASSPLATGVGEKLFFGSGTQLSVL.

The rearrangement uses TRBV7-9 and TRBJ2-2; D might be TRBD1 (5 bases). This CDR3 contains 15 residues. V lost 5 bases and J lost 6, with 16 bases in between. Germline CDR1 and CDR2: SEHNR and FQNEAQ (reference sequence). This chain's CDR3 is CASSKGVESAGELFF. CDR3 bases: TGTGCCAGCAGCAAAGGGGTGGAGTCGGCCGGGGAGCTGTTTTTT.

The chain is built from TRBV5-1 and TRBJ1-4; D is ambiguous. V was trimmed by 0 bases and J by 5 bases, leaving 11 bases between them. Germline values: CDR1 SGHRS, CDR2 YFSETQ. The CDR3 sequence is 15 residues long. The CDR3 sequence is CASSLAAGRNEKLFF. DNA of the CDR3: TGCGCCAGCAGCTTGGCGGCAGGCCGAAATGAAAAACTGTTTTTT.

The J gene is TRBJ1-3, the V gene TRBV19; D gene unclear. The CDR3 is 15 amino acids. Germline V gene sequence: CDR1 LNHDA, CDR2 SQIVND (reference sequence). V shed 3 bases and J shed 0 bases, with 9 bases lying between them. CDR3 coding DNA: TGTGCCAGTAGTATGTTTGGGAGCTCTGGAAACACCATATATTTT. Translating gives CASSMFGSSGNTIYF.

The rearrangement joins TRBV9 to TRBJ1-1, with D possibly TRBD1 on 6 matching bases. The germline V gene encodes CDR1 SGDLS and CDR2 YYNGEE. V was pared by 4 bases and J by 4 bases, with 17 bases between. The CDR3 sequence is 15 residues long. Here the CDR3 reads CASSPRSVTGTEAFF. CDR3 in DNA: TGTGCCAGCAGCCCCCGGAGTGTGACAGGCACTGAAGCTTTCTTT.

As to this clone: Different DNA sequences within this sample yield the same CDR3. This rearrangement joins TRBV30 to TRBJ2-1, with TRBD2 matching 8 bases. Looked up from germline, CDR1 is GTSNPN and CDR2 is SVGIG (reference sequence). CDR3 length: 13 residues. V was pared by 3 bases and J by 14 bases, with 12 bases of the junction left unmatched. The CDR3 region is CAWRVRGGAVKFF. For the CDR3, the DNA is TGTGCCTGGAGGGTACGGGGGGGGGCTGTCAAGTTCTTC.

The chain couples TRBV6-5 to TRBJ1-2, with no clear D. Trimming removed 8 bases at V and 4 bases at J, with 5 bases between. Germline CDR1 and CDR2: MNHEY and SVGAGI. CDR3 length: 10 amino acids. The CDR3 DNA is TGTGCCAGCGGCAGCTATGGCTACACCTTC. It encodes CASGSYGYTF.

This clone was seen just once. The chain joins TRBV7-2 to TRBJ1-4; TRBD1 aligns across 9 bases. Germline assignment: CDR1 SGHTA and CDR2 FQGNSA. V lost 5 bases to trimming and J lost 2 bases; unmatched junction nucleotides: 3. The CDR3 covers 15 residues. CDR3: CASSNDRGTNEKLFF. The CDR3 DNA reads as TGTGCCAGCAGCAACGACAGGGGGACTAATGAAAAACTGTTTTTT. The variable domain in full, with the rest retrieved from reference TRBV7-2 and TRBJ1-4, is GAGVSQSPSNKVTEKGKDVELRCDPISGHTALYWYRQSLGQGLEFLIYFQGNSAPDKSGLPSDRFSAERTGGSVSTLTIQRTQQEDSAVYLCASSNDRGTNEKLFFGSGTQLSVL.

The V call is TRBV9, the J call TRBJ1-1; D gene unclear. The CDR3 consists of 14 residues. Deletions cut 4 bases from V and 2 bases from J, with 12 bases between. Germline V CDR1 and CDR2: SGDLS, YYNGEE. The CDR3 region has the DNA TGTGCCAGCAGCCCTCGCGGTACCAACACTGAAGCTTTCTTT. Translated: CASSPRGTNTEAFF. The full variable domain, rest sourced from reference TRBV9 and TRBJ1-1, is DSGVTQTPKHLITATGQRVTLRCSPRSGDLSVYWYQQSLDQGLQFLIQYYNGEERAKGNILERFSAQQFPDLHSELNLSSLELGDSALYFCASSPRGTNTEAFFGQGTRLTVV.

This chain links TRBV3-1 (or the pseudogene TRBV3-2) with TRBJ2-3; D is unclear. V lost 4 bases and J lost 3, with 8 bases in between. Germline values: CDR1 LGHDT, CDR2 YNNKEL (reference sequence). The CDR3 runs 13 residues. CDR3 sequence (DNA): TGTGCCAGCAGCCTCCCTAGTACAGATACGCAGTATTTT. As protein: CASSLPSTDTQYF.